This T cell receptor beta chain was recorded in a study of graft-versus-host responses after intestinal transplantation. Study in general: Multivisceral, liver-intestinal, or isolated intestinal grafts were transplanted into recipients. All recipients were given anti-thymocyte globulin induction, and tacrolimus and steroids were then administered for approximately 3 years.

Produced via immunoSEQ multiplex PCR; TCRdb's table is partial and in-frame only. This sample has tens of thousands of clones; approximately 95% occur once, and the top ten carry 0.4% to 0.6%. With 4 bases removed from V and 1 base from J, the gap between germline ends came to 10 bases. The germline gives CDR1 MNHEY, CDR2 SMNVEV (reference sequence). This CDR3 is built from 14 residues. Details on this clone: The antigen remains undetermined.

This sequence was found in a human donor who received an intestinal transplant. The rearrangement links TRBV27 to TRBJ1-1, with D perhaps matching TRBD1 (5 bases). The material was unstimulated CD8+ T cells sorted from spleen or lymph node cells, obtained before intestinal transplant. CDR3 nucleotide sequence: TGTGCCAGCAGTTCCCCAAGGGGGAACACTGAAGCTTTCTTT. It translates to CASSSPRGNTEAFF.